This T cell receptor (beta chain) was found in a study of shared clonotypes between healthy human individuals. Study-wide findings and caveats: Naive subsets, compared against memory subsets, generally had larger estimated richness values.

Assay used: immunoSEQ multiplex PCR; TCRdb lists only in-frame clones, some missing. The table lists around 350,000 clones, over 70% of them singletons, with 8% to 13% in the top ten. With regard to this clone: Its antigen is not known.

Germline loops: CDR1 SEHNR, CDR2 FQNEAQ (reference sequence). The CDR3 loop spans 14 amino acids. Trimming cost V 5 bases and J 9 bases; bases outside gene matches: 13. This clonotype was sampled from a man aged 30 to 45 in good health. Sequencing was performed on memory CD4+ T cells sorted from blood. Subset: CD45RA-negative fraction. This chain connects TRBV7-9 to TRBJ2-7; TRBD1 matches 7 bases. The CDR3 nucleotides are TGTGCCAGCAGCCAAGTGGGACAGAACGTAGGGCAGTACTTC. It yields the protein CASSQVGQNVGQYF.